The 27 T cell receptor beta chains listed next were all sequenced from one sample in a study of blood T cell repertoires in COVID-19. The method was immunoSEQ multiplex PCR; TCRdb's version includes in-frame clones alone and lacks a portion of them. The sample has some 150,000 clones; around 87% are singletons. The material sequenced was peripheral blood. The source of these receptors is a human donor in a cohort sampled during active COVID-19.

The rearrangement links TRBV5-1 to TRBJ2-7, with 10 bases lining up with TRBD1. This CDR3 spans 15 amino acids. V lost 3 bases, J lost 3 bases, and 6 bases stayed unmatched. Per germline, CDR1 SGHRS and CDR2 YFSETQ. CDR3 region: CASSWRTGGGYEQYF. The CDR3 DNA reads TGCGCCAGCAGCTGGAGGACAGGGGGTGGCTACGAGCAGTACTTC.

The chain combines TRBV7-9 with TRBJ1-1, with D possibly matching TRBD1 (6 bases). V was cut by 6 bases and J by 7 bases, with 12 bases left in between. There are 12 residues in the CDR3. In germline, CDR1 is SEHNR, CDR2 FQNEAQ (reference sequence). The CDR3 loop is CASRGGEDEAFF. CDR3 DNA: TGTGCCAGCAGAGGGGGAGAGGATGAAGCTTTCTTT.

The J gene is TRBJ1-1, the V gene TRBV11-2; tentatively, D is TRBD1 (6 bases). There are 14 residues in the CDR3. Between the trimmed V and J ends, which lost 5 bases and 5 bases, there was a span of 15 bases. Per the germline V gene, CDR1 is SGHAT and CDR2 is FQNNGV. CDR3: CASSPWTVRTEAFF. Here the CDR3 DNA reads TGTGCCAGCAGCCCCTGGACAGTACGAACTGAAGCTTTCTTT. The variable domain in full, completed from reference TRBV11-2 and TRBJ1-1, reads EAGVAQSPRYKIIEKRQSVAFWCNPISGHATLYWYQQILGQGPKLLIQFQNNGVVDDSQLPKDRFSAERLKGVDSTLKIQPAKLEDSAVYLCASSPWTVRTEAFFGQGTRLTVV.

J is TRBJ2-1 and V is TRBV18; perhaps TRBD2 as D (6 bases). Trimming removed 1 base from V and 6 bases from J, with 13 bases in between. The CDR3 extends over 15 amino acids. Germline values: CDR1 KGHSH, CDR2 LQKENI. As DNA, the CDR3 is TGTGCCAGCTCACCACGAGGGCAGGGAGGCAATGAGCAGTTCTTC. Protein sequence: CASSPRGQGGNEQFF.

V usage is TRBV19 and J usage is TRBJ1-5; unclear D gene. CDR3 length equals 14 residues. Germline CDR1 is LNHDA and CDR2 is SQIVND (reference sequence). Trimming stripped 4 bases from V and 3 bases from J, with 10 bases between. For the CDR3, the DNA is TGTGCCAGTAGTAGTCGGGATTTCAATCAGCCCCAGCATTTT. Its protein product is CASSSRDFNQPQHF.

CDR3 nucleotides: TGTGCCAGCAGTGAGGACTTGAGCTCCTACAATGAGCAGTTCTTC. Translating gives CASSEDLSSYNEQFF. This chain uses TRBV28 with TRBJ2-1, with D perhaps matching TRBD2 (5 bases). Germline V CDR1 and CDR2: MDHEN, SYDVKM. This CDR3 has 15 residues. V was cut by 5 bases and J by 0 bases, with 11 bases left in between.

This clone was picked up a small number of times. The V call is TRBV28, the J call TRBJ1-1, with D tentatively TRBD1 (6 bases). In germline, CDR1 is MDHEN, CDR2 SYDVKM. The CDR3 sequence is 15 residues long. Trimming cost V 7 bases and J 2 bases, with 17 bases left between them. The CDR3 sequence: CASKRRTALNTEAFF. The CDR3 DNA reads TGTGCCAGCAAACGACGGACAGCCCTTAACACTGAAGCTTTCTTT. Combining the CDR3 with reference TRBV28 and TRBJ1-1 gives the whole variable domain DVKVTQSSRYLVKRTGEKVFLECVQDMDHENMFWYRQDPGLGLRLIYFSYDVKMKEKGDIPEGYSVSREKKERFSLILESASTNQTSMYLCASKRRTALNTEAFFGQGTRLTVV.

This chain's CDR3 is CASSEGGQGRREQYF. The CDR3 DNA is TGTGCCAGCAGTGAAGGGGGACAGGGTCGGAGGGAGCAGTACTTC. The gene calls are TRBV6-1 and TRBJ2-7; 9 positions agree with TRBD1. Trimming removed 1 base from V and 7 bases from J; junction bases left unmatched: 8. Germline CDR1 is MNHNS and CDR2 is SASEGT. This CDR3 spans 15 amino acids.

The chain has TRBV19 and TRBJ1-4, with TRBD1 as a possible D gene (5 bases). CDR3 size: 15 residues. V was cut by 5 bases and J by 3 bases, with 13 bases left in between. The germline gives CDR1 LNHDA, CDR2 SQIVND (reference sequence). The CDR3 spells CASSSKGLANEKLFF. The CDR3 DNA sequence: TGTGCCAGTAGTTCAAAGGGGCTGGCTAATGAAAAACTGTTTTTT.

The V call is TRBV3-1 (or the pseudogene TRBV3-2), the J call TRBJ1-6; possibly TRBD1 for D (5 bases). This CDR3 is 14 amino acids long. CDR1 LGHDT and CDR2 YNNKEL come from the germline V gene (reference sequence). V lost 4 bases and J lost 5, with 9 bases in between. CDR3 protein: CASSPQGNNSPLHF. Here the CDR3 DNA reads TGTGCCAGCAGCCCCCAGGGAAATAATTCACCCCTCCACTTT.

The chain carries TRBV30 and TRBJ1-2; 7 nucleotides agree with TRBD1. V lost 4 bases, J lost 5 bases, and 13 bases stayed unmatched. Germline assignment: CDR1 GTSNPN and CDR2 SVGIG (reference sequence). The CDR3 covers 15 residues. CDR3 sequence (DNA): TGTGCCTGGAAAAATAAGGACAGGACGACTTATGGCTACACCTTC. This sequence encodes CAWKNKDRTTYGYTF.

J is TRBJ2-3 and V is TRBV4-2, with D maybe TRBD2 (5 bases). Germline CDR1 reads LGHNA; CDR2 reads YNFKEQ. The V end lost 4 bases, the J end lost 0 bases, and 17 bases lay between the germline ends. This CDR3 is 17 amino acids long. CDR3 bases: TGTGCCAGCAGCCGTTGGACTGGGCGAATTAGCACAGATACGCAGTATTTT. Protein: CASSRWTGRISTDTQYF.

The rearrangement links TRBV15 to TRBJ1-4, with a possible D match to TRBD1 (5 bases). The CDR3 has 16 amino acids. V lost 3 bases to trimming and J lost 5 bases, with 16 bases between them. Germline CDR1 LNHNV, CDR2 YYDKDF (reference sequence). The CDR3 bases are TGTGCCACCAGCAGGCGTGACAGCTCGCCCAATGAAAAACTGTTTTTT. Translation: CATSRRDSSPNEKLFF.

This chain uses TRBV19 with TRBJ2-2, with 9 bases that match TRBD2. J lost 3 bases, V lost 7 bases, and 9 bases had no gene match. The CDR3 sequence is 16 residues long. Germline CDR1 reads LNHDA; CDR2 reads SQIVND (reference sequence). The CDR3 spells CASTLAGGPDTGELFF. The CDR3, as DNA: TGTGCCAGTACCCTGGCGGGAGGGCCGGACACCGGGGAGCTGTTTTTT.

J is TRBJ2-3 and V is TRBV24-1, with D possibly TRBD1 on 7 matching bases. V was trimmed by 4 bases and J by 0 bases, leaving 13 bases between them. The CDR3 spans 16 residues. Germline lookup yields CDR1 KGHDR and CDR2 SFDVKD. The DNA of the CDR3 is TGTGCCACCAGTGAGCCACAGGGGACTAGCACAGATACGCAGTATTTT. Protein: CATSEPQGTSTDTQYF.

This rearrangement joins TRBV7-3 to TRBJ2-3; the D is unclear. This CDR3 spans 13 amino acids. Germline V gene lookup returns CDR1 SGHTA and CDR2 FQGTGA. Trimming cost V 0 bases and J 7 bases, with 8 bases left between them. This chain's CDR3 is CASSLTSQNTQYF. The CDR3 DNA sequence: TGTGCCAGCAGCTTAACCAGTCAGAATACGCAGTATTTT.

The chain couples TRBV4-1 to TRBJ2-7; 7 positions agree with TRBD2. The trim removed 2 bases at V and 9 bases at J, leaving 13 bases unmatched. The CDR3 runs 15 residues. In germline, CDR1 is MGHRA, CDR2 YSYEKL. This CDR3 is CASSQSSGREGVQYF. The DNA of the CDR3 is TGCGCCAGCAGCCAATCTAGCGGCCGTGAAGGGGTGCAGTACTTC.

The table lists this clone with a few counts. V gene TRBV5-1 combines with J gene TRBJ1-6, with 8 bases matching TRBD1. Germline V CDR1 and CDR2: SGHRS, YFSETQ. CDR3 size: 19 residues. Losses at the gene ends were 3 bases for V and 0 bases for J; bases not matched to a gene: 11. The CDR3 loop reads CASSSTVPGQASYNSPLHF. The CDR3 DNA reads TGCGCCAGCAGCTCAACCGTCCCGGGACAGGCCTCCTATAATTCACCCCTCCACTTT.

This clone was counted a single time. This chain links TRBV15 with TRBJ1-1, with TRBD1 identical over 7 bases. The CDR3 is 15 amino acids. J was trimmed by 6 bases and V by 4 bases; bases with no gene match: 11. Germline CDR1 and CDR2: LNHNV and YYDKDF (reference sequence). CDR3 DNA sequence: TGTGCCACCAGCATTAGGGACAGCAGGGTCTCTGAAGCTTTCTTT. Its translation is CATSIRDSRVSEAFF. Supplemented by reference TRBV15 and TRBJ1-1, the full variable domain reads DAMVIQNPRYQVTQFGKPVTLSCSQTLNHNVMYWYQQKSSQAPKLLFHYYDKDFNNEADTPDNFQSRRPNTSFCFLDIRSPGLGDTAMYLCATSIRDSRVSEAFFGQGTRLTVV.

This CDR3 reads CASRDRPPGELFF. CDR3 nucleotide sequence: TGTGCCAGCAGGGACAGGCCCCCCGGGGAGCTGTTTTTT. This chain uses TRBV6-5 with TRBJ2-2; TRBD1 aligns across 7 bases. The junction had 4 bases not matched to a gene; V was cut back by 6 bases and J by 6 bases. Germline lookup yields CDR1 MNHEY and CDR2 SVGAGI. The CDR3 sequence is 13 residues long.

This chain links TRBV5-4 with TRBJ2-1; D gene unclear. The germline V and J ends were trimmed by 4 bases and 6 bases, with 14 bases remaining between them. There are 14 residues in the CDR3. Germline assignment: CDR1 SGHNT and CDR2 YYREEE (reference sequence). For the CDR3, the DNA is TGTGCCAGCAGCCACGAGTACCCGGGCAATGAGCAGTTCTTC. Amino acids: CASSHEYPGNEQFF.

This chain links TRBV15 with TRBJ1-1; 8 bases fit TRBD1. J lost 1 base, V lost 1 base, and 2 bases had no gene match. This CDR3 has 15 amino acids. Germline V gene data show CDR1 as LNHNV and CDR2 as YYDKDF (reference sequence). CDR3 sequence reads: CATSRVGTGNTEAFF. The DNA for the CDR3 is TGTGCCACCAGCAGAGTAGGGACAGGGAACACTGAAGCTTTCTTT.

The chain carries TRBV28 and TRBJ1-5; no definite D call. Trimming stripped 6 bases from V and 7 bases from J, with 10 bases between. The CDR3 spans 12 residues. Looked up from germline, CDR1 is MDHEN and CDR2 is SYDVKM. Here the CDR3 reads CASSLLRQPQHF. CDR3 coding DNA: TGTGCCAGCAGCCTCCTTCGGCAGCCCCAGCATTTT.

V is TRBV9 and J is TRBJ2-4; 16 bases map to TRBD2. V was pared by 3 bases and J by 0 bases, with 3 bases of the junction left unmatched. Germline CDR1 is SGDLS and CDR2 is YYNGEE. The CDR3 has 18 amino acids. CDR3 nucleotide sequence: TGTGCCAGCAGCGGGGGACTAGCGGGAGGGTTAGCCAAAAACATTCAGTACTTC. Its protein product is CASSGGLAGGLAKNIQYF.

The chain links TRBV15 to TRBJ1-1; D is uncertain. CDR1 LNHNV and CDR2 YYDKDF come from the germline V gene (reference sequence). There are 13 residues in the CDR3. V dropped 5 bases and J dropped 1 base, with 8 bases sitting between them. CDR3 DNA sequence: TGTGCCACCAGCGTCTGGGCGAACACTGAAGCTTTCTTT. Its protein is CATSVWANTEAFF.

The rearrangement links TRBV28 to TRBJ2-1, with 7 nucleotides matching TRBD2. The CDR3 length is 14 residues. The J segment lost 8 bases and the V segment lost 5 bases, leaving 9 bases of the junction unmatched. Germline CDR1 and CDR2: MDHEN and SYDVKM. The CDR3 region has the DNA TGTGCCAGCAGTACAAAACTAGCGCTGTATGAGCAGTTCTTC. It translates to CASSTKLALYEQFF.

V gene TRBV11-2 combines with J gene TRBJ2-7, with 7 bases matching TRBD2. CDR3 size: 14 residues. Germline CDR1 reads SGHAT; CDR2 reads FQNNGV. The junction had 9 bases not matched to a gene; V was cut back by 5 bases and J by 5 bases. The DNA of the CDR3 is TGTGCCAGCAGCCCCCGTAGGACTAGTCACGAGCAGTACTTC. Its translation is CASSPRRTSHEQYF.